This TCR beta chain was sequenced in a study of patients and donors after allogeneic stem cell transplantation. The table lists this clonotype with many counts. V lost 4 bases, J lost 1 base, and 10 bases stayed unmatched. CDR1 is SGHRS and CDR2 is YFSETQ in the germline V gene. The CDR3 is 17 amino acids. TCRdb re-called the RT-PCR reads with MiXCR, one entry per CDR3 protein. The sample has about 87,000 distinct CDR3 sequences, 4.5% to 5% seen once. The chain uses TRBV5-1 and TRBJ1-5; 8 bases are shared with TRBD1. The material sequenced was blood, either unsorted or a sorted T cell fraction (not recorded which). The receptor was isolated from a human donor who was either an allogeneic HSCT recipient or a stem cell or donor lymphocyte infusion donor (not recorded which). It is not recorded whose cells these are; they may come from a transplant donor. CDR3 bases: TGCGCCAGCAGCCAGGAGCCAACAGGGGGAAGCAATCAGCCCCAGCATTTT. Residues: CASSQEPTGGSNQPQHF.